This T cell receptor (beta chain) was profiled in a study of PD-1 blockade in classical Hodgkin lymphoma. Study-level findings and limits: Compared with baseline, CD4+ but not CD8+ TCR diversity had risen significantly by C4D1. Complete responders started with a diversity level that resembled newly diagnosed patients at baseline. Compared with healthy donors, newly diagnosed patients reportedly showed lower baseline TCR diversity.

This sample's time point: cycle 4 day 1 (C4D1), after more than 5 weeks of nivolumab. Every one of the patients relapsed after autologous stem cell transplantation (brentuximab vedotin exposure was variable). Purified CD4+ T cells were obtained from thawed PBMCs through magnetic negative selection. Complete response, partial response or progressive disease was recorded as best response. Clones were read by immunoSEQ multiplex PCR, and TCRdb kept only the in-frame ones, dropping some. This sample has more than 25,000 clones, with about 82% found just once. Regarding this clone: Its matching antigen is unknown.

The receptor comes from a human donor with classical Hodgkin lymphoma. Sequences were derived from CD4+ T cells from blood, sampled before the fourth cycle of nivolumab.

In DNA, the CDR3 is TGTGCCAGCAGCTTAGGGGCAGGGGGATCCTACGAGCAGTACTTC. It translates to CASSLGAGGSYEQYF. The rearrangement joins TRBV7-9 to TRBJ2-7, with TRBD1 matching 7 bases. The CDR3 consists of 15 residues. J lost 1 base, V lost 1 base, and 4 bases had no gene match. CDR1 and CDR2 (germline): SEHNR, FQNEAQ (reference sequence).